This record looks at one T cell receptor (beta chain) sequence and its context. The clone's antigen remains unknown. No per-base quality is available; no much larger clone lies one base away. Donors were healthy HIV-negative adults with no recently reported acute infections or vaccinations. Only Caucasian adults living in Nashville, Tennessee, USA were represented among the donors. CD4+ T cells were enriched by magnetic negative selection, after which naive cells were positively selected on CD45RA and the negative fraction was taken as the memory subset. After blood collection by leukapheresis, PBMCs were isolated using Ficoll-Histopaque density gradient centrifugation and then cryopreserved in the vapor phase of liquid nitrogen. Analytical flow cytometry was used to check the purity and quantity of each magnetically sorted T cell population. Genomic DNA was isolated from every sorted fraction and measured by UV absorbance on a Nanodrop 2000c.

TCR CDR3 regions were amplified from genomic DNA by multiplex PCR using the deep immunoSEQ assay. Extracted genomic DNA from each cell subset was spread evenly across all wells of several immunoSEQ 96-well plates, with each plate serving as a replicate. For sorted subsets, 200 ng of genomic DNA, equivalent to tens of thousands of T cell genomes, went into each replicate PCR. The purified libraries were quantified using a Qubit 3.0 fluorometer, sized with a Bioanalyzer 2100, and then quantified again using the KAPA Library Quantification kit. Every immunoSEQ 96-well plate was sequenced on a separate single-read 150-cycle Illumina NextSeq 550 flow cell. The authors processed their data as follows. The immunoSEQ output contained only junctional sequences without quality scores, so filtering could not match that applied to full-length reads. To assign V/J genes and CDR3, sequences were annotated against IMGT germline references using PyIR, a Python wrapper for IgBLAST v1.9. Any read was removed if the V/J assignment was weak (E-value above 1e-6), the CDR3 was missing, or the read contained stop codons, out-of-frame junctions, or ambiguous translated residues. A V3J clonotype was defined by an identical inferred V gene, J gene, and CDR3 amino acid sequence. To compute the percentage overlap between repertoires, the number of shared unique clonotypes was divided by the size of the smaller repertoire. Three approaches were used to assess repertoire richness: RTK rarefaction, the Chao1 estimator, and Recon v2.1 estimates of unobserved clonotypes. Generation probabilities were computed with OLGA for all TCRbeta clonotypes obtained by the gDNA method from a few donors. The table comes from immuneACCESS by way of TCRdb, which keeps in-frame sequences with V and J called. Part of the clones is missing from these tables; in studies checked, under half for an unresolved V gene and the rest for unknown reasons. The V and J calls and clone size are taken from that table; D and trimming were inferred from the DNA. The sample table holds about 1.5 million clones, of which 95% to 99% were seen once. The ten largest clones capture about 0.42% of the sample.

Measured from the cysteine to the phenylalanine, the CDR3 is 13 residues long. The CDR3 DNA has 39 bases and is translated from base 1. Trimming removed 4 bases from V and 8 bases from J, leaving 14 bases between the germline ends. CDR1 SGHDT and CDR2 YYEEEE are derived from the germline V gene. This entry comes from a study of shared clonotypes between healthy human individuals (dated by TCRdb to 2018 to 2020). Looking at the study overall: The cohort included a few men and a couple of women between 18 and 49 years of age. Different laboratories and diverse techniques were used to prepare libraries and sequence TCR repertoires, to increase sequencing depth and limit assay-specific biases. To estimate repertoire size and how much clonotypes are shared between individuals, the study performed deep sequencing of blood TCR repertoires from five healthy adults. Between about 0.94 and 8.9 billion PBMCs per donor were obtained by leukapheresis. Per donor, three plates each were used for CD4 naive and CD4 memory, two for CD8 naive, and one for CD8 memory.

Study-wide findings and limitations: Higher generation probabilities were observed for clonotypes shared by all four sorted-subset donors than for non-shared clonotypes. Only blood was sampled, and tissue TCR repertoires likely differ from those in blood. Across a handful of donors, approximately 5% of naive CD4, roughly 3.5% of naive CD8, approximately 2.5% of memory CD4, and 0.3% to 0.45% of memory CD8 clonotypes were shared. Naive subsets generally had larger estimated clonotype richness than memory subsets did. Even with the large sequencing depth, rarefaction of the sorted-subset datasets indicated that sequencing was incomplete. The genetic and exposure-history diversity represented was limited by the small number of donors. Pairwise subsampling indicated that sequencing depth was expected to affect the degree of clonotype sharing among donors.

The TCR was taken from a man aged 25-45 years in good health. The sequenced sample was naive CD4+ T cells sorted from blood. The sample's cell subset or site label, decoded: CD45RA+ positively selected. This receptor chain uses TRBV5-6 and TRBJ2-3; the D segment cannot be called with confidence. Here is the DNA: TGTGCCAGCAGCCACCCCCGCGGCGGTACGCAGTATTTT. Its amino acids are CASSHPRGGTQYF. Here the CDR3 is joined to the reference TRBV5-6 and TRBJ2-3 genes, and the full variable domain is: DAGVTQSPTHLIKTRGQQVTLRCSPKSGHDTVSWYQQALGQGPQFIFQYYEEEERQRGNFPDRFSGHQFPNYSSELNVNALLLGDSALYLCASSHPRGGTQYFGPGTRLTVL.